This T cell receptor (beta chain) was profiled in a study of identical twins. From germline, CDR1 is LGHNA and CDR2 YSLEER. Unmatched junction bases numbered 4, after V lost 4 bases and J lost 10 bases. This CDR3 is 13 amino acids long. TCRdb redid the calling of the 5' RACE reads with MiXCR, one entry per CDR3 protein. The repertoire holds under 350,000 distinct CDR3 sequences, with nearly 9.5% as singletons. These data are also associated with another study on yellow fever vaccine responses in identical twins.

This TCR derives from a woman younger than 35 in good health. The sequenced sample consisted of CD8+ T cells sorted from blood. V is TRBV4-3 and J is TRBJ2-7, with 13 nucleotides matching TRBD2. The CDR3 protein is CASSPRTSGRQYF. The CDR3 nucleotides are TGCGCCAGCAGCCCTAGGACTAGCGGGAGACAGTACTTC.